The 10 T cell receptor beta chains presented below share a single source sample, sequenced in a study of T cell repertoires in cytomegalovirus infection. Each CDR3 protein gets one entry after TCRdb re-called the reads with MiXCR. The table records fewer than 200,000 distinct CDR3 sequences, approximately 15% of them present only once. The material sequenced was PBMCs. Every receptor here comes from a human donor in good health (CMV status not recorded). Some clones in this sample may be carry-over from other donors' samples.

At least ten counts were recorded for this clonotype. The chain carries TRBV7-2 and TRBJ2-5; no clear D gene. The V and J ends lost 3 bases and 4 bases respectively, with 3 bases between them. The CDR3 is made up of 11 amino acids. Germline assignment: CDR1 SGHTA and CDR2 FQGNSA. CDR3 DNA: TGTGCCAGCAGCTTCGCAGAGACCCAGTACTTC. Translating it yields CASSFAETQYF.

This clonotype has only a few counts. The junction departs from the called germline gene at one end, perhaps through a read error. Here the CDR3 DNA reads TGTGCCAGCAGCTTGGCGAGCGACTACGAGCAGTACTTC. It codes for CASSLASDYEQYF. The chain carries TRBV5-3 and TRBJ2-7; no reliable D call. TRBV5-3 qualifies as an ORF whose function is uncertain. The CDR3 length is 13 residues.

The chain has TRBV28 and TRBJ1-1, with unresolved D. Germline V CDR1 and CDR2: MDHEN, SYDVKM. The CDR3 loop spans 16 amino acids. Between the trimmed V and J ends, which lost 6 bases and 3 bases, there was a span of 20 bases. CDR3 coding DNA: TGTGCCAGCAGCCCCTCGATCGACGGAGACTACACTGAAGCTTTCTTT. Its protein product is CASSPSIDGDYTEAFF.

This clonotype was seen at least ten times. This chain joins TRBV11-2 and TRBJ1-1, with 7 positions matching TRBD1. The CDR3 sequence is 16 residues long. V lost 5 bases and J lost 0; bases outside the gene matches: 9. CDR1 SGHAT and CDR2 FQNNGV come from the germline V gene. The CDR3 bases are TGTGCCAGCAGCCCGGGGGACAGCCGGATGAACACTGAAGCTTTCTTT. As protein: CASSPGDSRMNTEAFF.

This clonotype was recorded a few times. V gene TRBV19 combines with J gene TRBJ2-2, with D perhaps matching TRBD1 or TRBD2 (6 bases each). Germline CDR1 reads LNHDA; CDR2 reads SQIVND (reference sequence). Trimming stripped 7 bases from V and 3 bases from J, with 12 bases between. The CDR3 spans 14 residues. The CDR3, as DNA: TGTGCCAGTACGTACGGGGGCCACACCGGGGAGCTGTTTTTT. Residues: CASTYGGHTGELFF. The full variable domain, its missing parts supplied by reference TRBV19 and TRBJ2-2, is DGGITQSPKYLFRKEGQNVTLSCEQNLNHDAMYWYRQDPGQGLRLIYYSQIVNDFQKGDIAEGYSVSREKKESFPLTVTSAQKNPTAFYLCASTYGGHTGELFFGEGSRLTVL.

This clonotype was seen at least ten times. V is TRBV7-2 and J is TRBJ1-6, with D uncertain. Trimming pared 2 bases from V and 9 bases from J, leaving 5 bases between. There are 12 residues in the CDR3. CDR1 is SGHTA, CDR2 FQGNSA, per germline. CDR3 nucleotide sequence: TGTGCCAGCAGCTTAATCCCTTCACCCCTCCACTTT. It yields the protein CASSLIPSPLHF.

This clonotype came up many times. The chain employs TRBV4-3 and TRBJ2-7; 10 bases map to TRBD1. CDR3 length: 15 residues. The V and J ends lost 4 bases and 3 bases, in that order; junction bases with no gene match: 6. CDR1 and CDR2 (germline): LGHNA, YSLEER. CDR3 DNA sequence: TGCGCCAGCAGCCTTGACAGGGGGCTCCGCTACGAGCAGTACTTC. It encodes CASSLDRGLRYEQYF.

The rearrangement joins TRBV29-1 to TRBJ2-3; the match to TRBD2 covers 12 bases. This CDR3 region has 15 residues. The V and J ends lost 4 bases and 1 base, in that order; junction bases with no gene match: 3. The germline V gene has CDR1 SQVTM and CDR2 ANQGSEA. For the CDR3, the DNA is TGCAGCGTTGTTACTAGCGGGGGGCGCACAGATACGCAGTATTTT. It translates to CSVVTSGGRTDTQYF.

This clonotype appeared a few times. The CDR3 region is CAIKESSNQPQHF. CDR3 sequence (DNA): TGTGCCATCAAGGAGTCTAGCAATCAGCCCCAGCATTTT. The rearrangement joins TRBV6-2 or TRBV6-3 to TRBJ1-5, with D uncertain. The V end was cut by 10 bases, the J end by 0 bases, with 10 bases between. In germline, CDR1 is MNHEY, CDR2 SVGEGT. This CDR3 is 13 amino acids long.

V usage is TRBV29-1 and J usage is TRBJ1-2; possibly TRBD1 for D (5 bases). CDR3 length equals 12 residues. Deletions cut 4 bases from V and 4 bases from J, with 10 bases between. Germline-derived CDR1 and CDR2 are SQVTM and ANQGSEA. CDR3 DNA sequence: TGCAGCGTTGCCGGCAGGGTCTATGGCTACACCTTC. Its translation is CSVAGRVYGYTF.